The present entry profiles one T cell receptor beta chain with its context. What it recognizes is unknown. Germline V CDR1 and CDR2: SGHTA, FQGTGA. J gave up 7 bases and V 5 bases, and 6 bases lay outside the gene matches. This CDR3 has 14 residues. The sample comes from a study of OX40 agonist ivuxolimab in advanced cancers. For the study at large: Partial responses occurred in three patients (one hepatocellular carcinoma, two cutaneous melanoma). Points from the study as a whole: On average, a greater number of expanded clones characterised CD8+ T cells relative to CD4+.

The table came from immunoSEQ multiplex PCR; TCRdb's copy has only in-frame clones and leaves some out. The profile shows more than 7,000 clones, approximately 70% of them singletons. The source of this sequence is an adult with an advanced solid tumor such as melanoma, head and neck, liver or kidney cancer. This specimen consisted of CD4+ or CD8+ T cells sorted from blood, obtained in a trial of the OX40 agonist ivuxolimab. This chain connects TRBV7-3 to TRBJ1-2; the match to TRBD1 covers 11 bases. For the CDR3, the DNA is TGTGCCAGCAGCCCACCGGGACAGGGGGTTGGCTACACCTTC. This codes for CASSPPGQGVGYTF. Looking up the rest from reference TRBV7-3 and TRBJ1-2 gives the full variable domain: GAGVSQTPSNKVTEKGKYVELRCDPISGHTALYWYRQSLGQGPEFLIYFQGTGAADDSGLPNDRFFAVRPEGSVSTLKIQRTERGDSAVYLCASSPPGQGVGYTFGSGTRLTVV.